Detailed here is one T cell receptor (beta chain). Profiling relied on immunoSEQ multiplex PCR, and the TCRdb table lists in-frame clones only, not all of them. The table lists 2 million to 2.5 million clones, 85% to 95% of them singletons. The CDR3 runs 15 residues. Deletions cut 3 bases from V and 0 bases from J, with 15 bases between. Germline CDR1 and CDR2: GTSNPN and SVGIG (reference sequence). This sample stems from a study of shared clonotypes between healthy human individuals. The receptor was isolated from a man between 18 and 35 years old in good health. Some clones in this sample may be carry-over from other donors' samples. The specimen was naive CD4+ T cells from PBMCs. Subset described: CD45RA+ positively selected. The chain recombines TRBV30 with TRBJ2-7, with a weak D call TRBD2 (6 bases). This chain's CDR3 is CAWSRSGLSSYEQYF. The DNA of the CDR3 is TGTGCCTGGAGCCGTTCGGGACTTAGCTCCTACGAGCAGTACTTC.